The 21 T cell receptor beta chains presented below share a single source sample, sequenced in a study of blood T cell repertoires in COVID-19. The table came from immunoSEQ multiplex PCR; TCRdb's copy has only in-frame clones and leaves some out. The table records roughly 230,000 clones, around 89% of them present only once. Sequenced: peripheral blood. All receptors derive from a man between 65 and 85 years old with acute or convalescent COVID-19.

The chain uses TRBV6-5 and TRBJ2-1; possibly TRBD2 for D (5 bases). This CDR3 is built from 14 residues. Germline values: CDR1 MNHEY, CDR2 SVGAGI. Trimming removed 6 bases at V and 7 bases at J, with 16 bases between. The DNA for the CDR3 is TGTGCCAGCAGGGGTTACGGTCGGGAAAATGAGCAGTTCTTC. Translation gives CASRGYGRENEQFF.

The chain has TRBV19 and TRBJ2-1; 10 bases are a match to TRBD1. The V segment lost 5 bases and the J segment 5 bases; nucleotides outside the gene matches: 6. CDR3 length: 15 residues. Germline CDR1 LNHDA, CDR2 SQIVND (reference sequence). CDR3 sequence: CASSLGTGAHNEQFF. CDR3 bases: TGTGCCAGTAGTTTAGGGACAGGGGCGCACAATGAGCAGTTCTTC.

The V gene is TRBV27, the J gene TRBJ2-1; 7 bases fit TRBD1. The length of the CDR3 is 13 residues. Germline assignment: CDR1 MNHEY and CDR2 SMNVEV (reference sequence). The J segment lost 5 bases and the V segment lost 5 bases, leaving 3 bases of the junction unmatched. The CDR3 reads CASSNDRDNEQFF. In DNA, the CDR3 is TGTGCCAGCAGTAATGACAGGGACAATGAGCAGTTCTTC.

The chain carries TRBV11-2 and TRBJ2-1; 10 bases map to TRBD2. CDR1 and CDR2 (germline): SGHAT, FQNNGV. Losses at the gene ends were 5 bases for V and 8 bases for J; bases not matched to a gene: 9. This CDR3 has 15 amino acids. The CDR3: CASSLSAGGTDEQFF. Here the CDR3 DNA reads TGTGCCAGCAGCCTCTCAGCGGGAGGGACTGATGAGCAGTTCTTC. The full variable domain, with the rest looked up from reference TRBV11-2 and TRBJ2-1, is EAGVAQSPRYKIIEKRQSVAFWCNPISGHATLYWYQQILGQGPKLLIQFQNNGVVDDSQLPKDRFSAERLKGVDSTLKIQPAKLEDSAVYLCASSLSAGGTDEQFFGPGTRLTVL.

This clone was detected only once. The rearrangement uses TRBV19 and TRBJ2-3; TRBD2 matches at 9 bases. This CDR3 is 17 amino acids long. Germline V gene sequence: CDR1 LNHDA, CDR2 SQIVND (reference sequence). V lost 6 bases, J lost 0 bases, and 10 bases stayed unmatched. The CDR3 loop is CASSGASGTISTDTQYF. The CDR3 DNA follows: TGTGCCAGTAGCGGGGCTAGCGGGACGATTAGCACAGATACGCAGTATTTT.

The CDR3 DNA is TGTGCCAGCAGTCTTAGCTCTGGAAACACCATATATTTT. This sequence encodes CASSLSSGNTIYF. The chain combines TRBV27 with TRBJ1-3; unclear D gene. The CDR3 is made up of 13 amino acids. CDR1 is MNHEY, CDR2 SMNVEV, per germline (reference sequence). V lost 5 bases, J lost 0 bases, and 5 bases lay in between.

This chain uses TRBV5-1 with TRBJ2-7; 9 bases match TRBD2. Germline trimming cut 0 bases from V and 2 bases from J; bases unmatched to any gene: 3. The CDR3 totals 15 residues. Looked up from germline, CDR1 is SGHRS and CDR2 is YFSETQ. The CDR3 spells CASSLATSGPYEQYF. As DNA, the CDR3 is TGCGCCAGCAGCTTGGCGACTAGCGGTCCCTACGAGCAGTACTTC.

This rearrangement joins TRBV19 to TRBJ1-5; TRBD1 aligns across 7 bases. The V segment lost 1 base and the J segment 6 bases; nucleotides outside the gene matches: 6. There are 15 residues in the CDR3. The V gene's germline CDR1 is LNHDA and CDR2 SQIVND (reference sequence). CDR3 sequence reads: CASSIGVQGSQPQHF. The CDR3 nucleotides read TGTGCCAGTAGTATAGGGGTACAGGGGAGTCAGCCCCAGCATTTT. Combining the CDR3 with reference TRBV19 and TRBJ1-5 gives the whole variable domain DGGITQSPKYLFRKEGQNVTLSCEQNLNHDAMYWYRQDPGQGLRLIYYSQIVNDFQKGDIAEGYSVSREKKESFPLTVTSAQKNPTAFYLCASSIGVQGSQPQHFGDGTRLSIL.

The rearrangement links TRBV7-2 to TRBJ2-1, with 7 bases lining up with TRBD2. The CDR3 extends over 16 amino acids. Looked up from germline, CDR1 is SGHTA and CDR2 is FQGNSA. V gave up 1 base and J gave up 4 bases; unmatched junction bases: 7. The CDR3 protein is CASSLVYVGGYNEQFF. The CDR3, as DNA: TGTGCCAGCAGCTTAGTTTACGTGGGAGGGTACAATGAGCAGTTCTTC.

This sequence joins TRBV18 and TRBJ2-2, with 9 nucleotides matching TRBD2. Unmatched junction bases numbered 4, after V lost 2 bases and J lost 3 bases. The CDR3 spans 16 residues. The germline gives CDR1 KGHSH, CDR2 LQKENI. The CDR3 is CASSPSTSGYTGELFF. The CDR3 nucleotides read TGTGCCAGCTCACCATCGACTAGCGGATACACCGGGGAGCTGTTTTTT.

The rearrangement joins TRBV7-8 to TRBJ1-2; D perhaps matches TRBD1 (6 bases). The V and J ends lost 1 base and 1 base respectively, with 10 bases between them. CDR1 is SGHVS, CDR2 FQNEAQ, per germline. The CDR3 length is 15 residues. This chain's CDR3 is CASSLGQGLNYGYTF. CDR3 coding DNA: TGTGCCAGCAGCTTAGGGCAGGGGCTTAACTATGGCTACACCTTC.

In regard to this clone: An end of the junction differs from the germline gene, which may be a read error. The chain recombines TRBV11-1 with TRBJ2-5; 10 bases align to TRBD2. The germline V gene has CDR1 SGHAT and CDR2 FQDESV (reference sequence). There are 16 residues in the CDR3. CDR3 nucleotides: TGTGCCAGCAGTTTAGCGGGAGGTTTGGAGAAAGAGACCCAGTACTTC. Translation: CASSLAGGLEKETQYF.

CDR3 sequence (DNA): TGTGCCAGTCGGTATGATACAGGGGTCACTGAAGCTTTCTTT. Translated: CASRYDTGVTEAFF. V is TRBV19 and J is TRBJ1-1; 7 bases map to TRBD1. The germline V gene has CDR1 LNHDA and CDR2 SQIVND (reference sequence). The CDR3 runs 14 residues. V was pared by 8 bases and J by 4 bases, with 10 bases of the junction left unmatched.

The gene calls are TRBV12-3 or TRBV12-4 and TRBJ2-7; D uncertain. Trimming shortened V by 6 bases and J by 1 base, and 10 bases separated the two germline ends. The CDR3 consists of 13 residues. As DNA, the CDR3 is TGTGCCAGCAGACCAGGCGCTTCCTACGAGCAGTACTTC. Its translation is CASRPGASYEQYF.

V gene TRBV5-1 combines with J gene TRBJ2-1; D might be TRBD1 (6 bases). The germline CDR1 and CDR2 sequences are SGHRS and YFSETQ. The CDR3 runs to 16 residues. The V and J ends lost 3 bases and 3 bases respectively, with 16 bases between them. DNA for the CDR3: TGCGCCAGCAGCTCAGGGGCCCTTCCTCGCTACAATGAGCAGTTCTTC. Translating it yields CASSSGALPRYNEQFF.

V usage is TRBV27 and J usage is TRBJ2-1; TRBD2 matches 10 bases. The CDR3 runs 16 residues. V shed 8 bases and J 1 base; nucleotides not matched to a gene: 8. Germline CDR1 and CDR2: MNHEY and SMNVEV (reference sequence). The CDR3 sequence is CASVSASGSSYNEQFF. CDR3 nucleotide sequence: TGTGCCAGCGTTTCGGCTAGCGGGAGTTCCTACAATGAGCAGTTCTTC.

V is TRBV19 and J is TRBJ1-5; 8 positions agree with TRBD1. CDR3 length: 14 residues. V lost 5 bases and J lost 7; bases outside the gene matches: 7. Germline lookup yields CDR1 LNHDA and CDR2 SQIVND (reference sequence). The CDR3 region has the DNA TGTGCCAGTAGTTTGACAGGGGTTAACCAGCCCCAGCATTTT. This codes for CASSLTGVNQPQHF. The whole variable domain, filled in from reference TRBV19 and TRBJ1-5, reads DGGITQSPKYLFRKEGQNVTLSCEQNLNHDAMYWYRQDPGQGLRLIYYSQIVNDFQKGDIAEGYSVSREKKESFPLTVTSAQKNPTAFYLCASSLTGVNQPQHFGDGTRLSIL.

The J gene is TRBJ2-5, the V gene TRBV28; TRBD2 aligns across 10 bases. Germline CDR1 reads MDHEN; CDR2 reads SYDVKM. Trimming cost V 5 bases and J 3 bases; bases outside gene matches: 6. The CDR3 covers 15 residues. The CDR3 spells CASSPSGRAEETQYF. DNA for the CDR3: TGTGCCAGCAGTCCCAGCGGGAGGGCCGAAGAGACCCAGTACTTC.

The CDR3 DNA is TGTGCCAGCAGTTACTCCGCCCCTAGCTCCTACAATGAGCAGTTCTTC. Translating gives CASSYSAPSSYNEQFF. V is TRBV6-5 and J is TRBJ2-1, with unresolved D. The CDR3 loop spans 16 amino acids. Germline-derived CDR1 and CDR2 are MNHEY and SVGAGI. Deletions cut 0 bases from V and 0 bases from J, with 9 bases between.

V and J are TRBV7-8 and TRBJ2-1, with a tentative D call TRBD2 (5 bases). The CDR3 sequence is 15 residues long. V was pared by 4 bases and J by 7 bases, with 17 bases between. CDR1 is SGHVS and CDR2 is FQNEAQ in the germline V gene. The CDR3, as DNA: TGTGCCAGCAGCTCCGACCCTCCGGGGATGAATGAGCAGTTCTTC. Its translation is CASSSDPPGMNEQFF.

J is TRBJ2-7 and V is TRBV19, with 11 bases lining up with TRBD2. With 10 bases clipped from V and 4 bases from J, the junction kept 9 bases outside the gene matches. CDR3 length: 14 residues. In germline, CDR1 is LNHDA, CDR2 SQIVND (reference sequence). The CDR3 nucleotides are TGTGCCACTTCTGCCCTAGCGGGAGGATACGAGCAGTACTTC. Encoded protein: CATSALAGGYEQYF.